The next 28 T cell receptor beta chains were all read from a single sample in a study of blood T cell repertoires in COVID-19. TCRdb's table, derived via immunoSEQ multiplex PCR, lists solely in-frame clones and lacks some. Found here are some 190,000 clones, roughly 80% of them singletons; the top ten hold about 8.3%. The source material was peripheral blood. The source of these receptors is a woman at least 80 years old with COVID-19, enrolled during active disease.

Here the CDR3 reads CASSRTDNPGNTIYF. CDR3 nucleotide sequence: TGTGCCAGCAGTAGGACAGATAATCCTGGAAACACCATATATTTT. V and J are TRBV7-2 and TRBJ1-3; perhaps TRBD1 as D (6 bases). The CDR3 is 15 amino acids. CDR1 and CDR2 (germline): SGHTA, FQGNSA. The V and J ends lost 6 bases and 2 bases respectively, with 14 bases between them. The variable domain in full, with the rest retrieved from reference TRBV7-2 and TRBJ1-3, is GAGVSQSPSNKVTEKGKDVELRCDPISGHTALYWYRQSLGQGLEFLIYFQGNSAPDKSGLPSDRFSAERTGGSVSTLTIQRTQQEDSAVYLCASSRTDNPGNTIYFGEGSWLTVV.

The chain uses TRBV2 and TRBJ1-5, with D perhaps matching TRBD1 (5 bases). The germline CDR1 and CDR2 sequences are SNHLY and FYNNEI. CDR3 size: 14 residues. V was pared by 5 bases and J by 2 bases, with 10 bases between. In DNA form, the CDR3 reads TGTGCCAGCAGTAGGGGCGAACGCAATCAGCCCCAGCATTTT. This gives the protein CASSRGERNQPQHF.

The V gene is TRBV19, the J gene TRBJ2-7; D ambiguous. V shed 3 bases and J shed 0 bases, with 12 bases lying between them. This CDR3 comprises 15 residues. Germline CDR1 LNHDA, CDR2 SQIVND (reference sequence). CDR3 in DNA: TGTGCCAGTAGTATGTCCGCTGTGAGCTCCTACGAGCAGTACTTC. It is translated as CASSMSAVSSYEQYF.

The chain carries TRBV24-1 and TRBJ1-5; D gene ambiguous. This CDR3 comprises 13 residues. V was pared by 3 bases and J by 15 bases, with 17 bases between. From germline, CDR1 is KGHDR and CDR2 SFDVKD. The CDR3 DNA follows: TGTGCCACCAGTGATAGAGGAAGCCTCGCCATGCATTTT. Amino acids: CATSDRGSLAMHF.

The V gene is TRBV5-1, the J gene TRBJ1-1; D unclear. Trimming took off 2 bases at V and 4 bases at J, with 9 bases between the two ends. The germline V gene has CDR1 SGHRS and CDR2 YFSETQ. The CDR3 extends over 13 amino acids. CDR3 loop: CASSFLGSTEAFF. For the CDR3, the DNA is TGCGCCAGCAGCTTCCTTGGGAGCACTGAAGCTTTCTTT.

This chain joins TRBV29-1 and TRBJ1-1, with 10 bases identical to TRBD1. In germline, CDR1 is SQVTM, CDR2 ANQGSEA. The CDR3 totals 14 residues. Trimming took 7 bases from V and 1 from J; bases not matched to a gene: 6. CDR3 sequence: CSAETGGRNTEAFF. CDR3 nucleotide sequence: TGCAGCGCCGAGACAGGGGGCAGGAACACTGAAGCTTTCTTT.

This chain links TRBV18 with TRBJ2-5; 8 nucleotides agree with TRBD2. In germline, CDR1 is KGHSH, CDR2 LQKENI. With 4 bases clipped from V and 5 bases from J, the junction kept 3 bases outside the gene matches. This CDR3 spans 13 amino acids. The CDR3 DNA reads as TGTGCCAGCTCACTCCGGGAGGGGGAGACCCAGTACTTC. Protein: CASSLREGETQYF. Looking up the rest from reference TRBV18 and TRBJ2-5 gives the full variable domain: NAGVMQNPRHLVRRRGQEARLRCSPMKGHSHVYWYRQLPEEGLKFMVYLQKENIIDESGMPKERFSAEFPKEGPSILRIQQVVRGDSAAYFCASSLREGETQYFGPGTRLLVL.

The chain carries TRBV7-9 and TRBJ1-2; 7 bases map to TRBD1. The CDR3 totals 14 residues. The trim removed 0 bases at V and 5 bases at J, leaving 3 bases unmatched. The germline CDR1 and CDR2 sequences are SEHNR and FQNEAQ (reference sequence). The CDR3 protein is CASSLAQTGYGYTF. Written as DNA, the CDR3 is TGTGCCAGCAGCTTAGCGCAGACAGGGTATGGCTACACCTTC. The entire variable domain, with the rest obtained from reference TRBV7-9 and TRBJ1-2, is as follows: DTGVSQNPRHKITKRGQNVTFRCDPISEHNRLYWYRQTLGQGPEFLTYFQNEAQLEKSRLLSDRFSAERPKGSFSTLEIQRTEQGDSAMYLCASSLAQTGYGYTFGSGTRLTVV.

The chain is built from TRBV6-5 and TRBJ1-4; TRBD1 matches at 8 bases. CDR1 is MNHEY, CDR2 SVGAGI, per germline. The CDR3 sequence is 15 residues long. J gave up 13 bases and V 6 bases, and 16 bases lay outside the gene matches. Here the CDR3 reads CASSLSRGAGQVLFF. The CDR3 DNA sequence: TGTGCCAGCAGCCTAAGTAGGGGGGCGGGACAGGTACTGTTTTTT.

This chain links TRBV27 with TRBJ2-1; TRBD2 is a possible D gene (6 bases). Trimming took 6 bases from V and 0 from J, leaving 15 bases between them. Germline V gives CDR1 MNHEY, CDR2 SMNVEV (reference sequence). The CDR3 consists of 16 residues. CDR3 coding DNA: TGTGCCAGCAGCTCCCTCCGGGGGAGCTCCTACAATGAGCAGTTCTTC. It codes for CASSSLRGSSYNEQFF.

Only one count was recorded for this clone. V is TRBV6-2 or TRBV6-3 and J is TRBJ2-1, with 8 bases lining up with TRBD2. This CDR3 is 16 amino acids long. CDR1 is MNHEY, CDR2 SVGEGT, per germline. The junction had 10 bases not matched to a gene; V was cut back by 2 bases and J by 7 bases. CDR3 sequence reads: CASSYGRSGAGNEQFF. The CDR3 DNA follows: TGTGCCAGCAGTTACGGGCGTAGCGGGGCCGGGAATGAGCAGTTCTTC.

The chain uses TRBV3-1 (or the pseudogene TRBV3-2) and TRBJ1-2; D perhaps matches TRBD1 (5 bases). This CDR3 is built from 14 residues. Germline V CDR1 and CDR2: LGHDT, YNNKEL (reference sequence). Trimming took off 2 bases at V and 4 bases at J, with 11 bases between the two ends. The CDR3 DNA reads TGTGCCAGCAGCCAACCGGGGGACGTCTATGGCTACACCTTC. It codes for CASSQPGDVYGYTF.

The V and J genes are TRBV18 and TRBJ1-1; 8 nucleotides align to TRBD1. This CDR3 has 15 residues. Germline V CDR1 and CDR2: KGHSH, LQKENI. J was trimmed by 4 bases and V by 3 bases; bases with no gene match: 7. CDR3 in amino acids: CASSPSGQGVTEAFF. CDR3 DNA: TGTGCCAGCTCACCTAGCGGACAGGGAGTCACTGAAGCTTTCTTT. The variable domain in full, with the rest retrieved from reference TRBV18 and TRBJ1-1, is NAGVMQNPRHLVRRRGQEARLRCSPMKGHSHVYWYRQLPEEGLKFMVYLQKENIIDESGMPKERFSAEFPKEGPSILRIQQVVRGDSAAYFCASSPSGQGVTEAFFGQGTRLTVV.

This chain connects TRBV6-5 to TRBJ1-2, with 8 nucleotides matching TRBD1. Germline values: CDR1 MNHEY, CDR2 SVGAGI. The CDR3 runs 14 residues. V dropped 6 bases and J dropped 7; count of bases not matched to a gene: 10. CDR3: CASSGTGEVGGYTF. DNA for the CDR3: TGTGCCAGCAGCGGGACAGGTGAAGTGGGTGGCTACACCTTC.

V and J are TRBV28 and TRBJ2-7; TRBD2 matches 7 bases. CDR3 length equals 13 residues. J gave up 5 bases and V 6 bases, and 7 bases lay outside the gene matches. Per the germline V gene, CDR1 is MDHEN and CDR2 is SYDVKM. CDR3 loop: CASRGGGRHEQYF. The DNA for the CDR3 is TGTGCCAGCAGGGGCGGGGGTCGCCACGAGCAGTACTTC.

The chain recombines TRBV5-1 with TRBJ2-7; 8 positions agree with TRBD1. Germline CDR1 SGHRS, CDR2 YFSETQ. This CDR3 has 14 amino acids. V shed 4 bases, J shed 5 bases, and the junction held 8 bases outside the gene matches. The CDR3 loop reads CASSDGQGRDEQYF. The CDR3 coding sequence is TGCGCCAGCAGCGACGGACAGGGACGGGACGAGCAGTACTTC.

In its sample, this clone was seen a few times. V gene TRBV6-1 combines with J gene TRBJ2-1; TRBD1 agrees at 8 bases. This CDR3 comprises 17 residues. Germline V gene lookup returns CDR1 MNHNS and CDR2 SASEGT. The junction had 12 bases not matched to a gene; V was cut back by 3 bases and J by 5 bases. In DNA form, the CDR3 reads TGTGCCAGCAGTGACCCCGAGGACAGGGTGGGGAACAATGAGCAGTTCTTC. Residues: CASSDPEDRVGNNEQFF.

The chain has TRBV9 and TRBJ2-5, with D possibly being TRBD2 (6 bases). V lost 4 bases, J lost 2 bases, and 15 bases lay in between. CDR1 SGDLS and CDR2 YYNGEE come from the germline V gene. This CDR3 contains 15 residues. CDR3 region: CASSSSGDLQETQYF. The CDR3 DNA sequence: TGTGCCAGCAGCTCCTCGGGGGACTTACAAGAGACCCAGTACTTC.

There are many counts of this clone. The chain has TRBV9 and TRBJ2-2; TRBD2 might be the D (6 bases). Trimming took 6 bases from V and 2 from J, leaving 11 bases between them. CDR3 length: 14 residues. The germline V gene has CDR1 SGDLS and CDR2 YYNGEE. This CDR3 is CASTSSDNTGELFF. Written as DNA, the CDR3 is TGTGCCAGCACCTCTAGCGACAACACCGGGGAGCTGTTTTTT.

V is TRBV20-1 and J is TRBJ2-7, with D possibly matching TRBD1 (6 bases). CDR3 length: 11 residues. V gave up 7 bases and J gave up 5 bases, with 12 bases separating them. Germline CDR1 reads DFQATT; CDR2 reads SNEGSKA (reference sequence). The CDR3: CSEAKGDEQYF. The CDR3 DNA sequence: TGCAGTGAAGCTAAGGGGGACGAGCAGTACTTC.

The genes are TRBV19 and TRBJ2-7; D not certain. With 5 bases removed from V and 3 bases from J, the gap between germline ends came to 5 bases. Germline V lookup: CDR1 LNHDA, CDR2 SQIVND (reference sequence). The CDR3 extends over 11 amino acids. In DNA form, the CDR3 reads TGTGCCAGTAGTGTATACTACGAGCAGTACTTC. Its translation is CASSVYYEQYF.

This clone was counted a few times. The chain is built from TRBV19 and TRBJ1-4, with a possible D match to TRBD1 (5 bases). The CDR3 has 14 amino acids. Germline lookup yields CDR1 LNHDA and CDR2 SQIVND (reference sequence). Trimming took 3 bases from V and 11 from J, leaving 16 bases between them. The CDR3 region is CASSMGTASGKLFF. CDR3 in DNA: TGTGCCAGTAGTATGGGGACTGCTTCGGGGAAACTGTTTTTT.

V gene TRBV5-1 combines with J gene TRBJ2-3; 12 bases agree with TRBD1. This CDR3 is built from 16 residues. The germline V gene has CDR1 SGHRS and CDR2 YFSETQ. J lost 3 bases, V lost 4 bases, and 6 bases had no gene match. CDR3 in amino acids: CASSPGTGGKTDTQYF. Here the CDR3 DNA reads TGCGCCAGCAGCCCTGGGACAGGGGGCAAGACAGATACGCAGTATTTT.

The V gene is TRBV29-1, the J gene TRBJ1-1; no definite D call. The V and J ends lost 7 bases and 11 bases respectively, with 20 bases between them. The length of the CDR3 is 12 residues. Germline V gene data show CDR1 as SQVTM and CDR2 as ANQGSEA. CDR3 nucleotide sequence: TGCAGCGCCGTGACGAGACTGACGGTGGCTTTCTTT. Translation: CSAVTRLTVAFF. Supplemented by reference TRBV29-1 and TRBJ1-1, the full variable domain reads SAVISQKPSRDICQRGTSLTIQCQVDSQVTMMFWYRQQPGQSLTLIATANQGSEATYESGFVIDKFPISRPNLTFSTLTVSNMSPEDSSIYLCSAVTRLTVAFFGQGTRLTVV.

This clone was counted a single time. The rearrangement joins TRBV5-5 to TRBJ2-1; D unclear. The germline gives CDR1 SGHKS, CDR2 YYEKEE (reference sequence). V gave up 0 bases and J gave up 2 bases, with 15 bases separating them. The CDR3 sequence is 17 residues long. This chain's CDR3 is CASSLGPAERTYNEQFF. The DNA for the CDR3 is TGTGCCAGCAGCTTGGGGCCGGCGGAACGAACCTACAATGAGCAGTTCTTC.

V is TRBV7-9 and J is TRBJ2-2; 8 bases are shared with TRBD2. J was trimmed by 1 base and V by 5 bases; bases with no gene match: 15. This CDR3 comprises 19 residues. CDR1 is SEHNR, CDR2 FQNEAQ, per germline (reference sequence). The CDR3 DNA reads TGTGCCAGCAGCCCGATACGGGGCGGGGGGAAACTGAACACCGGGGAGCTGTTTTTT. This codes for CASSPIRGGGKLNTGELFF.

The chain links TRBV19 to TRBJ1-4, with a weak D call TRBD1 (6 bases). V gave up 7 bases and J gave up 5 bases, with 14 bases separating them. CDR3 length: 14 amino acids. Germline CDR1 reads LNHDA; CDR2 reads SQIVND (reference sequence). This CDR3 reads CASIGRGWNEKLFF. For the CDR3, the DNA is TGTGCCAGTATTGGAAGGGGGTGGAATGAAAAACTGTTTTTT.

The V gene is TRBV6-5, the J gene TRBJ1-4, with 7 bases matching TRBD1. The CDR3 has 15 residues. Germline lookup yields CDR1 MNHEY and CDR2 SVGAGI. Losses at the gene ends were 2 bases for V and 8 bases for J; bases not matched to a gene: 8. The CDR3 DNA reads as TGTGCCAGCAGTTACGACAGGGCCGAAACGGAAAAACTGTTTTTT. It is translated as CASSYDRAETEKLFF.